Below are 28 T cell receptor beta chains sequenced from a single sample in a study of T-cell reconstitution after alpha-beta-depleted transplantation in children (dated by TCRdb to the mid-2010s). Libraries were built with PCR. The instrument was an Illumina HiSeq 2500. TCR libraries were prepared with molecular barcoding, using unique molecular identifiers to normalize TCRbeta repertoire quantification. The raw public reads went through TCRdb reprocessing: fastp at Q25, MiXCR clone calling, in-frame beta chains kept. CDR3 protein sequences are deduplicated, and each keeps its most common genes and DNA. The sample table shows 70,000 to 95,000 distinct CDR3 sequences, and less than 15% are seen once. The ten largest clones add up to over 11% of the sample. The starting material was PBMCs from the stem cell graft donor, obtained from the stem cell graft. These receptors were taken from a human donor who donated a stem cell graft to a child with inherited bone marrow failure.

The CDR3 is CASSTNQDHAYLRDQYF. CDR3 sequence (DNA): TGTGCCAGCAGTACGAACCAGGACCACGCCTACTTACGCGACCAGTACTTC. The rearrangement uses TRBV28 and TRBJ2-7, with unresolved D. CDR3 length: 17 amino acids. V was clipped by 5 bases and J by 10 bases, with 30 bases between them. Germline V gives CDR1 MDHEN, CDR2 SYDVKM.

This clonotype was seen repeatedly, ten times or more. The junction departs from germline at one end; a sequencing error may be responsible. The V and J genes are TRBV6-2 or TRBV6-3 and TRBJ2-1; possibly TRBD1 or TRBD2 for D (5 bases each). The CDR3 has 9 amino acids. Germline V CDR1 and CDR2: MNHEY, SVGEGT. The CDR3 reads CANQRGHAF. For the CDR3, the DNA is TGTGCCAACCAGAGGGGCCACGCGTTC.

In its sample, this clonotype was seen many times. The chain employs TRBV9 and TRBJ1-2; D gene uncertain. Trimming removed 3 bases at V and 4 bases at J, with 10 bases between. Per the germline V gene, CDR1 is SGDLS and CDR2 is YYNGEE. There are 13 residues in the CDR3. CDR3 nucleotides: TGTGCCAGCAGCGCGGACGGGCCCTATGGCTACACCTTC. Its translation is CASSADGPYGYTF.

This sequence joins TRBV3-1 and TRBJ1-4, with 7 bases that match TRBD1. The J segment lost 5 bases and the V segment lost 0 bases, leaving 6 bases of the junction unmatched. Germline CDR1 and CDR2: LGHDT and YNNKEL (reference sequence). This CDR3 contains 16 residues. This CDR3 reads CASSQDRDRKNEKLFF. The DNA of the CDR3 is TGTGCCAGCAGCCAAGATAGGGACAGAAAAAATGAAAAACTGTTTTTT.

This clonotype was counted at least ten times. V gene TRBV7-2 combines with J gene TRBJ2-7; D perhaps matches TRBD1 (6 bases). Germline CDR1 is SGHTA and CDR2 is FQGNSA. The CDR3 length is 13 residues. Trimming shortened V by 1 base and J by 6 bases, and 10 bases separated the two germline ends. Here the CDR3 DNA reads TGTGCCAGCAGCTTAGACAGGGAGAGCGAGCAGTACTTC. Amino acid sequence: CASSLDRESEQYF.

This clonotype was seen many times. The chain recombines TRBV6-2 or TRBV6-3 with TRBJ2-1; a possible D gene is TRBD2 (5 bases). CDR3 size: 15 residues. V shed 5 bases and J shed 6 bases, with 17 bases lying between them. Germline lookup yields CDR1 MNHEY and CDR2 SVGEGT. The chain's CDR3 is CASSRTLAWSNEQFF. Written as DNA, the CDR3 is TGTGCCAGCAGTCGGACTTTGGCTTGGTCCAATGAGCAGTTCTTC.

This clonotype was observed at least ten times. The chain joins TRBV7-6 to TRBJ1-4; D not resolved. The V gene's germline CDR1 is SGHVS and CDR2 FNYEAQ. The V end lost 5 bases, the J end lost 6 bases, and 16 bases lay between the germline ends. CDR3 size: 15 residues. The CDR3 loop reads CASSAAGGRYEKLFF. The CDR3 DNA reads TGTGCCAGCAGCGCGGCCGGAGGAAGATATGAAAAACTGTTTTTT.

V usage is TRBV2 and J usage is TRBJ2-7; the match to TRBD1 covers 11 bases. V was pared by 4 bases and J by 5 bases, with 10 bases of the junction left unmatched. This CDR3 has 16 residues. Germline V gene sequence: CDR1 SNHLY, CDR2 FYNNEI. Here the CDR3 reads CASSVPRDRGSDEQYF. Written as DNA, the CDR3 is TGTGCCAGCAGTGTCCCCCGGGACAGGGGGAGCGACGAGCAGTACTTC.

This clonotype was seen a handful of times. The CDR3 loop reads CASSPQLAGGNEQFF. In nucleotides, the CDR3 is TGCGCCAGCAGCCCGCAGCTAGCGGGGGGGAATGAGCAGTTCTTC. The chain couples TRBV5-1 to TRBJ2-1, with 12 bases identical to TRBD2. CDR1 is SGHRS and CDR2 is YFSETQ in the germline V gene. This CDR3 has 15 residues. V lost 4 bases to trimming and J lost 7 bases; unmatched junction nucleotides: 6.

This clonotype was picked up many times. V gene TRBV7-2 combines with J gene TRBJ1-6; D is uncertain. CDR1 is SGHTA and CDR2 is FQGNSA in the germline V gene. The CDR3 runs 15 residues. Trimming took off 1 base at V and 6 bases at J, with 10 bases between the two ends. CDR3 in amino acids: CASSLVGSFNSPLHF. CDR3 DNA: TGTGCCAGCAGCTTAGTAGGAAGTTTTAATTCACCCCTCCACTTT.

A remark on this clonotype: A clone one base away is much larger, so this may be a read error. This sequence joins TRBV20-1 and TRBJ2-2; unclear D gene. CDR3 size: 13 residues. Germline values: CDR1 DFQATT, CDR2 SNEGSKA (reference sequence). The DNA of the CDR3 is TGCAGGGCCCGGGCCGGCGCCACCGGGGAGCTGTTTTTT. Its protein is CRARAGATGELFF.

This clonotype appeared a single time. CDR3 DNA: TGTGCCAGCAGCTTCGGACAGGAAAATGAAAAACTGTTTTTT. It specifies CASSFGQENEKLFF. J is TRBJ1-4 and V is TRBV5-4; 7 positions match TRBD1. The J segment lost 5 bases and the V segment lost 2 bases, leaving 3 bases of the junction unmatched. The CDR3 has 14 residues. Germline-derived CDR1 and CDR2 are SGHNT and YYREEE (reference sequence).

V gene TRBV27 combines with J gene TRBJ1-6, with D uncertain. Germline CDR1 is MNHEY and CDR2 is SMNVEV (reference sequence). The CDR3 length is 12 residues. Trimming removed 7 bases from V and 9 bases from J, with 10 bases in between. CDR3 region: CASNTGSSPLHF. CDR3 in DNA: TGTGCCAGCAATACGGGTAGTTCACCCCTCCACTTT.

This clonotype was counted ten times or more. V usage is TRBV7-9 and J usage is TRBJ2-3, with D unclear. CDR3 size: 15 residues. V lost 1 base and J lost 2, with 10 bases in between. The germline gives CDR1 SEHNR, CDR2 FQNEAQ (reference sequence). The CDR3 loop is CASSLGRLVTDTQYF. The CDR3 bases are TGTGCCAGCAGCTTAGGGCGGTTAGTCACAGATACGCAGTATTTT.

The gene calls are TRBV10-3 and TRBJ1-5; the D gene is possibly TRBD1 (6 bases). The CDR3 runs 15 residues. Trimming took off 6 bases at V and 2 bases at J, with 14 bases between the two ends. In germline, CDR1 is ENHRY, CDR2 SYGVKD. This chain's CDR3 is CAISQGPQGNQPQHF. The CDR3 DNA follows: TGTGCCATCAGCCAGGGGCCGCAGGGCAATCAGCCCCAGCATTTT.

There are many counts of this clonotype. V is TRBV5-1 and J is TRBJ2-7; no clear D gene. The germline gives CDR1 SGHRS, CDR2 YFSETQ. The CDR3 consists of 14 residues. V dropped 0 bases and J dropped 4 bases, with 11 bases sitting between them. CDR3 nucleotides: TGCGCCAGCAGCTTGGGGCTAGAGAAGTACGAGCAGTACTTC. Its translation is CASSLGLEKYEQYF.

This clonotype has a count of ten or more. V is TRBV7-2 and J is TRBJ1-1, with D unclear. The CDR3 sequence is 14 residues long. Deletions cut 3 bases from V and 0 bases from J, with 8 bases between. The germline CDR1 and CDR2 sequences are SGHTA and FQGNSA. The CDR3 here is CASSLRTMNTEAFF. In DNA, the CDR3 is TGTGCCAGCAGCTTGAGGACCATGAACACTGAAGCTTTCTTT.

This clonotype has at least ten counts. The V gene is TRBV2, the J gene TRBJ2-2; TRBD2 agrees at 13 bases. Germline V gene lookup returns CDR1 SNHLY and CDR2 FYNNEI. The junction had 1 base not matched to a gene; V was cut back by 4 bases and J by 5 bases. The CDR3 spans 15 residues. CDR3 sequence: CASSGLAGGTGELFF. Here the CDR3 DNA reads TGTGCCAGCAGTGGACTAGCGGGAGGTACCGGGGAGCTGTTTTTT.

This clonotype has a count of ten or more. CDR3 protein: CASSLFGGGENIQYF. CDR3 sequence (DNA): TGTGCCAGCAGTCTCTTCGGGGGAGGGGAAAACATTCAGTACTTC. The rearrangement links TRBV27 to TRBJ2-4, with TRBD2 identical over 7 bases. The J segment lost 5 bases and the V segment lost 5 bases, leaving 9 bases of the junction unmatched. The CDR3 totals 15 residues. In germline, CDR1 is MNHEY, CDR2 SMNVEV (reference sequence).

This clonotype was seen many times. The V and J genes are TRBV5-1 and TRBJ2-1; D may correspond to TRBD1 or TRBD2 (6 bases each). The CDR3 is 16 residues long. V lost 3 bases and J 5 bases, leaving 18 bases between the germline ends. CDR1 SGHRS and CDR2 YFSETQ come from the germline V gene. CDR3 protein: CASSSGEGGRDNEQFF. CDR3 nucleotides: TGCGCCAGCAGCTCTGGAGAGGGGGGCCGTGACAATGAGCAGTTCTTC. Full variable domain (rest looked up from reference TRBV5-1 and TRBJ2-1): KAGVTQTPRYLIKTRGQQVTLSCSPISGHRSVSWYQQTPGQGLQFLFEYFSETQRNKGNFPGRFSGRQFSNSRSEMNVSTLELGDSALYLCASSSGEGGRDNEQFFGPGTRLTVL.

This clonotype was seen repeatedly, ten times or more. J is TRBJ1-1 and V is TRBV12-3 or TRBV12-4, with D possibly TRBD1 on 6 matching bases. The V end was cut by 5 bases, the J end by 4 bases, with 14 bases between. This CDR3 has 14 residues. CDR3 DNA sequence: TGTGCCAGCAGTCTACAGGGAGGAAGCACTGAAGCTTTCTTT. Its protein is CASSLQGGSTEAFF.

This clonotype has ten or more counts. This sequence joins TRBV3-1 and TRBJ1-5; D is uncertain. The CDR3 loop spans 14 amino acids. Germline CDR1 is LGHDT and CDR2 is YNNKEL (reference sequence). Trimming shortened V by 4 bases and J by 6 bases, and 13 bases separated the two germline ends. The CDR3 DNA is TGTGCCAGCAGCCTTGGGAGGGAGGGTCAGCCCCAGCATTTT. It codes for CASSLGREGQPQHF.

This clonotype was counted between two and nine times. The rearrangement uses TRBV6-2 or TRBV6-3 and TRBJ1-2; D is undetermined. Deletions cut 7 bases from V and 2 bases from J, with 14 bases between. Looked up from germline, CDR1 is MNHEY and CDR2 is SVGEGT. The CDR3 is made up of 14 amino acids. The CDR3 loop is CASTTLEGNYGYTF. DNA of the CDR3: TGTGCCAGCACCACTTTGGAAGGGAACTATGGCTACACCTTC.

Many counts were recorded for this clonotype. V and J are TRBV29-1 and TRBJ2-7, with TRBD1 as a possible D gene (6 bases). This CDR3 is built from 14 residues. Germline V lookup: CDR1 SQVTM, CDR2 ANQGSEA. Trimming removed 1 base from V and 4 bases from J, with 14 bases in between. The CDR3 DNA reads TGCAGCGTTGAAGTACCTGGCAGGGGATACGAGCAGTACTTC. Residues: CSVEVPGRGYEQYF.

The chain couples TRBV7-2 to TRBJ2-3, with 11 nucleotides matching TRBD2. The CDR3 runs to 15 residues. Looked up from germline, CDR1 is SGHTA and CDR2 is FQGNSA. The V gene end was trimmed by 5 bases and the J gene end by 2 bases; junction bases not matched to a gene: 3. The CDR3 DNA sequence: TGTGCCAGCAGCCGTAGCGGGGGGGACACAGATACGCAGTATTTT. Translating gives CASSRSGGDTDTQYF.

This clonotype was recorded at least ten times. The rearrangement links TRBV12-3 or TRBV12-4 to TRBJ2-2; no reliable D call. The V end lost 1 base, the J end lost 7 bases, and 7 bases lay between the germline ends. CDR3 length: 13 residues. CDR3 protein: CASSLGPSGELFF. CDR3 bases: TGTGCCAGCAGTTTAGGGCCGAGCGGGGAGCTGTTTTTT.

This clonotype was observed at least ten times. The chain employs TRBV7-8 and TRBJ2-7; TRBD2 matches 7 bases. Germline V CDR1 and CDR2: SGHVS, FQNEAQ. The ends lost 5 bases at V and 3 bases at J; junction bases unmatched: 16. The length of the CDR3 is 17 residues. CDR3 sequence: CASSPPNRDYMNYEQYF. The CDR3 DNA reads as TGTGCCAGCAGCCCACCGAACCGGGACTATATGAACTACGAGCAGTACTTC.

At least ten counts were recorded for this clonotype. V and J are TRBV11-2 and TRBJ1-6, with D hard to call. V lost 0 bases and J lost 4, with 10 bases in between. Germline V gene lookup returns CDR1 SGHAT and CDR2 FQNNGV. This CDR3 contains 16 residues. The CDR3 reads CASSLEGREYNSPLHF. In nucleotides, the CDR3 is TGTGCCAGCAGCTTAGAGGGCCGGGAATATAATTCACCCCTCCACTTT.